The text below deals with one T cell receptor beta chain. What it recognizes is unknown. Germline V gives CDR1 MNHNS, CDR2 SASEGT. The CDR3 consists of 19 residues. V trimming: 0 bases; J trimming: 7 bases; junction bases outside the gene matches: 13. This sample is part of a study of T cell responses to AZD1222 COVID-19 vaccine. Study-level points and caveats: Targets within unmutated variant regions were reportedly found for nearly half of spike-specific TCRs. Sampled repertoires all dated from after the peak T cell response. There were mostly white British donors and more females than males, and clonal diversity was possibly underestimated.

Here immunoSEQ multiplex PCR was the method, and the copy in TCRdb shows in-frame clones only, minus some. The table shows about 140,000 clones, with around nine tenths occurring only once. The sequencing used peripheral blood, collected on day 0 of AZD1222 vaccination. This sequence joins TRBV6-1 and TRBJ2-1; 12 nucleotides match TRBD2. The clonotype comes from an adult in good health. The CDR3 region has the DNA TGTGCCAGCAGTGAAGCTAGGGACCTAGCGGGAGGGCCCAGGAATGAGCAGTTCTTC. It specifies CASSEARDLAGGPRNEQFF.